The present entry profiles one TCR beta chain with its context. The antigen remains unidentified. These data are taken from a study of spatial heterogeneity in lung cancer. From germline, CDR1 is MGHRA and CDR2 YSYEKL. The CDR3 extends over 16 amino acids. J gave up 0 bases and V 1 base, and 6 bases lay outside the gene matches. General observations from the study: TCRs found ubiquitously expanded in tumor appeared in blood more at resection than at follow-up.

Time point meaning: sample taken at primary tumor resection. Whole RNA from tumor, nontumor lung or frozen PBMC was sequenced unsorted. Untreated early-stage non-small cell lung cancer patients, roughly 75 in total, were the donors. TCR cDNA molecules each carried a unique molecular identifier. A single record per CDR3 protein comes from TCRdb applying MiXCR to the 5' RACE reads. The data hold about 82,000 distinct CDR3 sequences, with roughly 12% observed a single time. The material was PBMCs, obtained at surgery. The receptor was derived from a male donor with early-stage non-small cell lung cancer. The chain recombines TRBV4-1 with TRBJ2-7; 7 bases align to TRBD2. CDR3: CASSQARGGSSYEQYF. The CDR3 nucleotides are TGCGCCAGCAGCCAAGCCCGGGGCGGGAGCTCCTACGAGCAGTACTTC.